This T cell receptor beta chain was obtained from a study of blood T cell repertoires in COVID-19. Study information: Material from acute and convalescent COVID-19 was sourced from the United States, Italy and Spain. Sources were T cells, B-cell-depleted T cells, or PBMCs; the material itself was cDNA or gDNA.

V lost 6 bases, J lost 5 bases, and 4 bases stayed unmatched. This CDR3 spans 12 amino acids. CDR1 and CDR2 (germline): SQVTM, ANQGSEA. A word on this clone: Other DNA sequences of this sample code for an identical CDR3.

In the study's own analysis: By means of reference gene primer amplification, nucleated cell counts were estimated. The assay was immunoSEQ multiplex PCR, and TCRdb's table has in-frame clones only and misses some. V and J calls and clone size are copied from that table; D and trimming were computed from the DNA. Of about 43,000 clones in the sample, roughly 87% are singletons; the top ten hold around 9.1%. The source is a woman older than 75 with active COVID-19. The sample was peripheral blood. The V and J genes are TRBV29-1 and TRBJ2-3; the match to TRBD1 covers 8 bases. The CDR3 protein is CSVGQGGDTQYF. DNA for the CDR3: TGCAGCGTCGGACAGGGAGGAGATACGCAGTATTTT.